This TCR beta chain stems from a study of cytomegalovirus exposure and HLA in healthy donors. As for the study in general: An earlier analysis identified 117 million unique TCR beta sequences in 150 million to 200 million T cells. Points from the study as a whole: Data from an earlier analysis indicated that most TCR beta V segments were productive either about 90% or about 30% of the time. As immune exposure information, only CMV serostatus was available.

Amplification used 60 Vbeta primers and 13 Jbeta primers. Using immunoSEQ multiplex PCR, the repertoire was profiled, and TCRdb retains in-frame clones only, with some absent. The sample contains around 90,000 clones, about two thirds of which appear only once. The CDR3 loop spans 18 amino acids. V lost 5 bases, J lost 0 bases, and 20 bases lay in between. Germline loops: CDR1 MNHEY, CDR2 SMNVEV (reference sequence). As to this clone: Its target is unknown.

Each donor was healthy, and each was a bone marrow donor. Sample: PBMCs. The genes are TRBV27 and TRBJ1-5; D possibly corresponds to TRBD1 (6 bases). The receptor was isolated from a woman in her 30s in good health and CMV-seropositive. CDR3 DNA: TGTGCCAGCAGTAATACACAGGGTTTGGTAAATAGCAATCAGCCCCAGCATTTT. It specifies CASSNTQGLVNSNQPQHF.